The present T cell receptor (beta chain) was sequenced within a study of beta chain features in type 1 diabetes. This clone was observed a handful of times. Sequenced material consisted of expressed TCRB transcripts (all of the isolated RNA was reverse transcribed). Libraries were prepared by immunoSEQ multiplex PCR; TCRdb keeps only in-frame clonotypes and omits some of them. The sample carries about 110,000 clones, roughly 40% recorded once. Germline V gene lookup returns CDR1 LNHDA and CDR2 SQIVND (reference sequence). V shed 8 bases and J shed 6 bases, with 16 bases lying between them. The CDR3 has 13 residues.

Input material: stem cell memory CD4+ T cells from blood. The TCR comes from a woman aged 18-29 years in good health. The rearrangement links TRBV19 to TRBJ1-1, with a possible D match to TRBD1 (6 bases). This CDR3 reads CASRLRGSAEAFF. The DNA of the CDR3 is TGTGCCAGTCGACTCAGGGGATCGGCTGAAGCTTTCTTT.